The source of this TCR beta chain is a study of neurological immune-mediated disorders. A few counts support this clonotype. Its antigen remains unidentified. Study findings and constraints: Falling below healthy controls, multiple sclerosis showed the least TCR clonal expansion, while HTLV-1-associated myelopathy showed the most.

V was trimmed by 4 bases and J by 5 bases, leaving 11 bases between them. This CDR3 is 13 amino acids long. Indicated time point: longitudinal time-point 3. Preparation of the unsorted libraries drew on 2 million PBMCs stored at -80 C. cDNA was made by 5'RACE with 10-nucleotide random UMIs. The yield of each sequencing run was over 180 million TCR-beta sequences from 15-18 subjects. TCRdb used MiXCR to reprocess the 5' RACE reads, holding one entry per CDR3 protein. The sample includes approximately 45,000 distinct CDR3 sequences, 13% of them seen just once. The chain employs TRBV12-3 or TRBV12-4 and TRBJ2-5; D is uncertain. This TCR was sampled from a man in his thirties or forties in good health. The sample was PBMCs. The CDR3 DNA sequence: TGTGCCAGCAGTTCGGAAGGGTGGGAGACCCAGTACTTC. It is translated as CASSSEGWETQYF.